The rows below give T cell receptor beta chains drawn from one sample of a study of human T cells and chemical hapten exposure. MiXCR, applied by TCRdb to the RACE reads, yields one record per CDR3 protein. The sample lists around 300,000 distinct CDR3 sequences, about 7% occurring once. The sample in question was whole blood, obtained in connection with sensitization to the hapten diphenylcyclopropenone (DPC). The receptor set was obtained from a woman in her late teens or twenties with alopecia areata. Some clones in this sample may be carry-over from other donors' samples. Both conserved end residues are part of each CDR3. Fields, in order: D gene, clone size, V gene, J gene, CDR3 DNA, CDR3 protein. A D gene is named only where the DNA matches it firmly. The listing skips clone size in some rows; elsewhere it reads once, few, many or a size class.

TRBD1	many	TRBV29-1	TRBJ2-7	TGCAGCGTTGTACGACAGGGGTACGAGCAGTACTTC	CSVVRQGYEQYF
-	few	TRBV5-1	TRBJ2-3	TGCGCCAGCAGCCCCGCCCTGTTTGAGGGAACGAGTACAGATACGCAGTATTTT	CASSPALFEGTSTDTQYF
-	-	TRBV5-1	TRBJ1-2	TGCGCCAGCAGCTTGGGGCCCGAGGACTATGGCTACACCTTC	CASSLGPEDYGYTF
TRBD1	-	TRBV5-6	TRBJ2-5	TGTGCCAGCAGCTTGACAGGGGCCCAGTACTTC	CASSLTGAQYF
TRBD1	many	TRBV12-3/TRBV12-4	TRBJ2-7	TGTGCCAGCAACCGGGACAGGGGATACGAGCAGTACTTC	CASNRDRGYEQYF
-	many	TRBV7-2	TRBJ2-7	TGTGCCAGCAGCTTATACGAGGGGATTATTTCCTACGAGCAGTACTTC	CASSLYEGIISYEQYF
-	many	TRBV6-2/TRBV6-3	TRBJ1-1	TGTGCCACGTCCGGGGGGGTGTACACTGAAGCTTTCTTT	CATSGGVYTEAFF
-	-	TRBV4-1	TRBJ2-5	TGCGCCAGCAGCCAACTAACAGGTCAAGAGACCCAGTACTTC	CASSQLTGQETQYF
-	many	TRBV4-3	TRBJ2-1	TGCGCCAGCAGCCAAGCCCCACTGGGGAGCTCCTACAATGAGCAGTTCTTC	CASSQAPLGSSYNEQFF
TRBD1	few	TRBV2	TRBJ2-1	TGTGCCAGCAGTGCCCAGGGGGCATTGTACAATGAGCAGTTCTTC	CASSAQGALYNEQFF
TRBD1	many	TRBV2	TRBJ1-2	TGTGCCAGCAGTGAAACCGGACAGGGGGGCGGCTACACCTTC	CASSETGQGGGYTF
-	many	TRBV1	TRBJ1-1	TGCACCAGCAGCCCCCCTGACGTGGCTTTCTTT	CTSSPPDVAFF
-	many	TRBV7-2	TRBJ1-5	TGTGCCAGCAGCTTAGAGGGCGAGCAGCCCCAGCATTTT	CASSLEGEQPQHF
TRBD1	-	TRBV6-2/TRBV6-3	TRBJ2-7	TGTGCCAGCAGTTCAGCCGGGACAGCGACCTACGAGCAGTACTTC	CASSSAGTATYEQYF
TRBD2	few	TRBV5-1	TRBJ2-7	TGCGCCAGCAGCGCGTGGACTAGCGGGAACTACGAGCAGTACTTC	CASSAWTSGNYEQYF
TRBD2	many	TRBV4-3	TRBJ2-2	TGCGCCAGCAGCCAAGATATGACGGGAGCGGGAGGGACCGGGGAGCTGTTTTTT	CASSQDMTGAGGTGELFF
TRBD2	many	TRBV28	TRBJ2-1	TGTGCCAGCAGGCAAACGATGACTAGCGGGGGGTACAATGAGCAGTTCTTC	CASRQTMTSGGYNEQFF
TRBD1	many	TRBV12-3/TRBV12-4	TRBJ2-1	TGTGCCAGCAGTCCCCGACAGGGGATAAGCAATGAGCAGTTCTTC	CASSPRQGISNEQFF
TRBD2	many	TRBV4-3	TRBJ2-7	TGCGCCAGCAGCCAAGGGACTAGCGGGGGAACCACCCAGACCTACGAGCAGTACTTC	CASSQGTSGGTTQTYEQYF
TRBD1	few	TRBV27	TRBJ2-3	TGTGCCAGCAGCCTAGGGACAGACGGCACAGATACGCAGTATTTT	CASSLGTDGTDTQYF
-	-	TRBV10-3	TRBJ2-7	TGTGCCACCCAGGACATATCCTACGAGCAGTACTTC	CATQDISYEQYF
-	-	TRBV4-2	TRBJ1-5	TGTGCCAGCAGCCAAGAACGGCAGGGGTATAGCAATCAGCCCCAGCATTTT	CASSQERQGYSNQPQHF
-	few	TRBV28	TRBJ2-5	TGTGCCAGCAGTTTCCAGGGAGAGACCCAGTACTTC	CASSFQGETQYF
-	-	TRBV11-2	TRBJ2-1	TGTGCCAGCAGCCTGTATATAGGGCAGTTCTTC	CASSLYIGQFF